This is a list of T cell receptor beta chains from one sample in a study of shared clonotypes between healthy human individuals. Using immunoSEQ multiplex PCR, the repertoire was profiled, and TCRdb retains in-frame clones only, with some absent. The sample holds under 2,500,000 clones, approximately 94% seen once. Sequenced: naive CD4+ T cells sorted from blood. Every receptor here comes from a man in his late teens or twenties in good health. Both conserved end residues are part of each CDR3. A D gene is named only where the DNA matches it firmly. The listing skips clone size in some rows; elsewhere it reads once, few, many or a size class.

D | size | J | V | CDR3 | DNA
TRBD2 | once | TRBJ2-2 | TRBV5-1 | CASSLSLRGDSGELFF | TGCGCCAGCAGCCTCTCGCTGCGGGGGGATTCCGGGGAGCTGTTTTTT
TRBD1 | NA | TRBJ1-2 | TRBV11-1 | CASSNGQGSPYGYTF | TGTGCCAGCAGCAACGGACAGGGGAGTCCATATGGCTACACCTTC
NA | NA | TRBJ1-6 | TRBV6-6 | CASSLGENSPLHF | TGTGCCAGCAGTTTGGGAGAAAATTCACCCCTCCACTTT
NA | NA | TRBJ2-7 | TRBV5-5 | CASRQQDDYEQYF | TGTGCCAGCAGACAGCAGGATGACTACGAGCAGTACTTC
NA | NA | TRBJ1-2 | TRBV2 | CASSRSSINYGYTF | TGTGCCAGCTCCCGTTCATCCATCAACTATGGCTACACCTTC
NA | once | TRBJ2-3 | TRBV6-1 | CASSGFEGDTQYF | TGTGCCAGCAGTGGGTTCGAAGGGGATACGCAGTATTTT
NA | NA | TRBJ2-3 | TRBV30 | CAWGVAVATDTQYF | TGTGCCTGGGGGGTTGCTGTGGCGACAGATACGCAGTATTTT
NA | NA | TRBJ1-1 | TRBV5-4 | CASTWGGVNTEAFF | TGTGCCAGCACATGGGGAGGGGTGAACACTGAAGCTTTCTTT
NA | NA | TRBJ1-2 | TRBV6-5 | CASTPLDSWNYGYTF | TGTGCCAGCACTCCCCTAGACAGTTGGAACTATGGCTACACCTTC
TRBD2 | NA | TRBJ2-3 | TRBV7-9 | CASSLAGGTDTQYF | TGTGCCAGCAGCTTAGCGGGGGGGACAGATACGCAGTATTTT
NA | NA | TRBJ1-5 | TRBV4-1 | CASSQGLQGLRQPQHF | TGCGCCAGCAGCCAAGGGTTACAGGGTTTACGTCAGCCCCAGCATTTT
TRBD1 | NA | TRBJ2-7 | TRBV5-4 | CASSFPGTGSLGVDEQYF | TGTGCCAGCAGCTTCCCCGGGACAGGGAGCCTTGGGGTGGACGAGCAGTACTTC
NA | NA | TRBJ1-3 | TRBV7-9 | CASSLATGSGNTIYF | TGTGCCAGCAGCTTAGCGACGGGCTCTGGAAACACCATATATTTT
NA | NA | TRBJ2-1 | TRBV6-6 | CASSYASAEQFF | TGTGCCAGCAGTTACGCTAGTGCGGAGCAGTTCTTC
NA | NA | TRBJ2-7 | TRBV5-1 | CASSDLRSSYEQYF | TGCGCCAGCAGCGACTTGAGGAGCTCCTACGAGCAGTACTTC
TRBD1 | NA | TRBJ2-2 | TRBV12-5 | CASGLVTGGNTGELFF | TGTGCTAGTGGTTTGGTGACAGGGGGGAACACCGGGGAGCTGTTTTTT
NA | NA | TRBJ2-2 | TRBV5-8 | CASSLEVGANTGELFF | TGTGCCAGCAGCTTGGAGGTCGGGGCGAACACCGGGGAGCTGTTTTTT
TRBD1 | NA | TRBJ2-3 | TRBV5-6 | CASSPRTGGGTDTQYF | TGTGCCAGCAGCCCCCGGACAGGGGGCGGCACAGATACGCAGTATTTT
NA | NA | TRBJ2-5 | TRBV28 | CASSQTWGETQYF | TGTGCCAGCAGCCAAACCTGGGGAGAGACCCAGTACTTC
NA | NA | TRBJ2-6 | TRBV28 | CASSLGGLGGANVLTF | TGTGCCAGCAGTTTAGGGGGACTTGGTGGGGCCAACGTCCTGACTTTC
NA | few | TRBJ1-3 | TRBV5-1 | CASSRGSSGNTIYF | TGCGCCAGCAGTCGGGGTTCCTCTGGAAACACCATATATTTT
TRBD2 | NA | TRBJ2-1 | TRBV2 | CASSARLASNEQFF | TGTGCCAGCAGTGCGAGACTAGCGTCGAATGAGCAGTTCTTC
NA | NA | TRBJ1-5 | TRBV25-1 | CASSAVLLDKGDQPQHF | TGTGCCAGCAGTGCTGTTTTGTTGGACAAGGGAGATCAGCCCCAGCATTTT
TRBD1 | once | TRBJ1-4 | TRBV7-2 | CASSHQPPGQGIKLFF | TGTGCCAGCAGCCATCAACCCCCAGGACAGGGGATAAAACTGTTTTTT
TRBD1 | NA | TRBJ2-3 | TRBV4-1 | CASSQEGTGDFTDTQYF | TGCGCCAGCAGCCAAGAGGGGACAGGCGATTTCACAGATACGCAGTATTTT
TRBD1 | NA | TRBJ2-2 | TRBV10-3 | CAISARQGGKAGELFF | TGTGCCATCAGTGCCCGACAGGGTGGAAAGGCCGGGGAGCTGTTTTTT
NA | NA | TRBJ2-7 | TRBV20-1 | CSAQHEYEQYF | TGCAGTGCCCAACACGAATACGAGCAGTACTTC
TRBD2 | NA | TRBJ2-3 | TRBV7-2 | CASSLKRGDTQYF | TGTGCCAGCAGCTTAAAGCGGGGAGATACGCAGTATTTT
TRBD1 | NA | TRBJ1-2 | TRBV9 | CASSMGTDGYTF | TGTGCCAGCAGTATGGGGACAGATGGCTACACCTTC
NA | NA | TRBJ2-7 | TRBV6-5 | CASSYSPKGYEQYF | TGTGCCAGCAGTTATAGTCCCAAAGGCTACGAGCAGTACTTC
NA | NA | TRBJ2-7 | TRBV10-3 | CAISESGPEKGEQYF | TGTGCCATCAGTGAGTCGGGACCGGAGAAGGGGGAGCAGTACTTC
TRBD1 | NA | TRBJ1-1 | TRBV4-1 | CASSQDRANTEAFF | TGCGCCAGCAGCCAGGACAGGGCCAATACTGAAGCTTTCTTT
TRBD2 | NA | TRBJ2-1 | TRBV5-1 | CASSLGGSGEQFF | TGCGCCAGCAGCTTGGGCGGGAGCGGTGAGCAGTTCTTC
TRBD1 | NA | TRBJ2-2 | TRBV12-5 | CASGRTGLNTGELFF | TGTGCTAGTGGCCGGACAGGGCTAAACACCGGGGAGCTGTTTTTT
TRBD1 | NA | TRBJ2-7 | TRBV5-1 | CASSLGTGVPYEQYF | TGCGCCAGCAGCTTAGGGACAGGGGTTCCCTACGAGCAGTACTTC
NA | NA | TRBJ2-5 | TRBV6-5 | CASSRSGGTQYF | TGTGCCAGCAGTAGATCCGGAGGGACCCAGTACTTC
NA | NA | TRBJ2-2 | TRBV28 | CASRDGVNTGELFF | TGTGCCAGCCGCGACGGGGTGAACACCGGGGAGCTGTTTTTT
NA | NA | TRBJ2-7 | TRBV7-2 | CASSLRENYEQYF | TGTGCCAGCAGCTTGAGAGAGAACTACGAGCAGTACTTC
NA | NA | TRBJ1-2 | TRBV6-5 | CASSYGSYGYTF | TGTGCCAGCAGTTACGGTAGCTATGGCTACACCTTC
TRBD1 | NA | TRBJ1-6 | TRBV28 | CASSLDRVRGNSPLHF | TGTGCCAGCAGCCTTGACAGGGTACGAGGTAATTCACCCCTCCACTTT
TRBD2 | once | TRBJ2-7 | TRBV18 | CASSPQGAGIPSGQYF | TGTGCCAGCTCACCACAAGGAGCGGGAATACCCTCCGGGCAGTACTTC
NA | NA | TRBJ1-4 | TRBV19 | CASRVNEKLFF | TGTGCCAGCAGGGTCAATGAAAAACTGTTTTTT
NA | NA | TRBJ1-3 | TRBV6-5 | CASSPGTINTIYF | TGTGCCAGCAGCCCCGGGACTATCAACACCATATATTTT
NA | NA | TRBJ1-2 | TRBV5-6 | CASSFDSGIYGYTF | TGTGCCAGCAGCTTTGATTCGGGGATCTATGGCTACACCTTC
TRBD2 | NA | TRBJ2-1 | TRBV11-2 | CASSPPRSGIYNEQFF | TGTGCCAGCAGCCCCCCTCGGAGCGGGATTTACAATGAGCAGTTCTTC
NA | NA | TRBJ2-1 | TRBV19 | CASSTSKTQFF | TGTGCCAGTAGTACCTCCAAGACCCAGTTCTTC
NA | NA | TRBJ2-2 | TRBV2 | CASSVSVGTGELFF | TGTGCCAGCAGTGTATCGGTGGGCACCGGGGAGCTGTTTTTT
TRBD2 | NA | TRBJ2-5 | TRBV6-1 | CASRRTSGGQETQYF | TGTGCCAGCAGGAGGACTAGCGGGGGACAAGAGACCCAGTACTTC
NA | NA | TRBJ2-7 | TRBV6-1 | CASSVPLSSYEQYF | TGTGCCAGCAGTGTACCTCTAAGCTCCTACGAGCAGTACTTC
NA | NA | TRBJ2-1 | TRBV9 | CASSVLLSYNEQFF | TGTGCCAGCAGCGTCCTCCTCAGTTACAATGAGCAGTTCTTC
NA | few | TRBJ2-1 | TRBV5-1 | CASSFSSNEQFF | TGCGCCAGCAGCTTTTCTAGCAATGAGCAGTTCTTC
NA | NA | TRBJ1-5 | TRBV30 | CAWSVQGTGQPQHF | TGTGCCTGGAGTGTTCAGGGGACGGGACAGCCCCAGCATTTT
NA | NA | TRBJ1-5 | TRBV28 | CASSLNLRGNQPQHF | TGTGCCAGCAGTTTAAACTTAAGAGGCAATCAGCCCCAGCATTTT
TRBD1 | NA | TRBJ2-7 | TRBV9 | CASSTGGEQYF | TGTGCCAGCAGTACAGGGGGAGAGCAGTACTTC
TRBD2 | NA | TRBJ2-1 | TRBV5-8 | CASSAGTSGLNEQFF | TGTGCCAGCAGCGCCGGGACTAGCGGCCTCAATGAGCAGTTCTTC
NA | NA | TRBJ1-1 | TRBV6-5 | CASSYSHGNTEAFF | TGTGCCAGCAGTTACTCGCACGGGAACACTGAAGCTTTCTTT
NA | NA | TRBJ1-4 | TRBV15 | CATSRDSEKLFF | TGTGCCACCAGCAGAGATTCGGAAAAACTGTTTTTT